The clone carrying this T cell receptor beta chain was observed many times. V gave up 5 bases and J gave up 7 bases; unmatched junction bases: 6. The CDR3 has 14 amino acids. The data belong to a study of regulatory T cells in long-lasting Graves disease. For TCR beta, libraries came from iRepertoire HTBI primers and Arm-PCR of CDR3 regions. MiXCR was run by TCRdb on the multiplex PCR reads, yielding one entry per CDR3 protein. The data contain more than 650,000 distinct CDR3 sequences, about 32% of them singletons. Time point indicated: persistent/refractory GD, antithyroid drugs over 5 years with positive TRAb. Making the TCR library involved RNA that had been extracted from PBMCs.

This specimen consisted of peripheral blood mononuclear cells (PBMCs), obtained when the disease was refractory, from a patient treated with antithyroid drugs. The chain uses TRBV12-3 or TRBV12-4 and TRBJ2-2, with TRBD2 identical over 8 bases. This clonotype originated in a female donor with Graves disease. The chain's CDR3 is CASSDEREYGELFF. The CDR3 coding sequence is TGTGCCAGCAGTGACGAGCGGGAGTACGGGGAGCTGTTTTTT.